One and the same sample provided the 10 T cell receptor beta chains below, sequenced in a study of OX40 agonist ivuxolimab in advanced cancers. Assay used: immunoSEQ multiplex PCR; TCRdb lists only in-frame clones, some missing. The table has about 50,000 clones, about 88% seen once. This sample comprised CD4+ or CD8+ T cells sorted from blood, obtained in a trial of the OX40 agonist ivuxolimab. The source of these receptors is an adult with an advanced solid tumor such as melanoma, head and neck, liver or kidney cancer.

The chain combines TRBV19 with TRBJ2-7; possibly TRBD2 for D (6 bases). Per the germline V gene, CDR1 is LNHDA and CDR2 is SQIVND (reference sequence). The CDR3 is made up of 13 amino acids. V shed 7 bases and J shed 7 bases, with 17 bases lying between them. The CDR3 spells CASNSGTRVEQYF. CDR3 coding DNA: TGTGCCAGTAATAGTGGGACTCGAGTTGAGCAGTACTTC.

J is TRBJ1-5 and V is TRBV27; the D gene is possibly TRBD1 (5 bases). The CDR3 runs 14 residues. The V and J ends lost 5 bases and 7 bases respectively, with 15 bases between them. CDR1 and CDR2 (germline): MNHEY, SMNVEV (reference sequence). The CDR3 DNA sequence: TGTGCCAGCAGTCCACTGGCCGGGGGACAGCCCCAGCATTTT. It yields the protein CASSPLAGGQPQHF.

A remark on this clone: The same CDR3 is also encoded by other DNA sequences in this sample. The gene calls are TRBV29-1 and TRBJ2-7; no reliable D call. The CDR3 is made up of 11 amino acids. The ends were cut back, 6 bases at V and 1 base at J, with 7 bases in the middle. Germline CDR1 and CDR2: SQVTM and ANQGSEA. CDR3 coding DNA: TGCAGCGTGGGCTTATCCTACGAGCAGTACTTC. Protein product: CSVGLSYEQYF.

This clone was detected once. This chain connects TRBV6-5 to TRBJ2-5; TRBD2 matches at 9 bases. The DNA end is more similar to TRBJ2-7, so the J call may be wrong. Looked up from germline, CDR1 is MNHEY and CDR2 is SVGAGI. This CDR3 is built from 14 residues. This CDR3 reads CASRRGLATYEQYF. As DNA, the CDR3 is TGTGCCAGCAGGCGAGGACTAGCGACCTACGAGCAGTACTTC.

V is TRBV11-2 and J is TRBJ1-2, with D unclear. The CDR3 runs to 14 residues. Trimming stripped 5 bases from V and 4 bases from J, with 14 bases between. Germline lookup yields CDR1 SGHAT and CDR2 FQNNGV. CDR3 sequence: CASSPTDGRYGYTF. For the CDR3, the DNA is TGTGCCAGCAGCCCCACGGACGGACGCTATGGCTACACCTTC.

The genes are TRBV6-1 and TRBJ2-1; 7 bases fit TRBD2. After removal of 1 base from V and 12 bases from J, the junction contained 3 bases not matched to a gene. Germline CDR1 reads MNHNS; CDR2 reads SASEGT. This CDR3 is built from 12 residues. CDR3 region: CASSEGGSGQFF. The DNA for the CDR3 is TGTGCCAGCAGTGAAGGCGGGAGTGGGCAGTTCTTC.

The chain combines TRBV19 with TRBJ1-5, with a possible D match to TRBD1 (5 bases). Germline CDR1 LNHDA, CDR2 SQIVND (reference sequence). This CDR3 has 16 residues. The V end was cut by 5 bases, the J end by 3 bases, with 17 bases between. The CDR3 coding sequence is TGTGCCAGTAGTCGGGCCAGGGAAGTTTTCAATCAGCCCCAGCATTTT. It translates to CASSRAREVFNQPQHF.

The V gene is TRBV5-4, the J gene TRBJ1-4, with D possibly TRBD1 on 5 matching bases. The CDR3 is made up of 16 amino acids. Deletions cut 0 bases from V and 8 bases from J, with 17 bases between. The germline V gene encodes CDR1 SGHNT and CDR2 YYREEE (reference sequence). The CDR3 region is CASSLGAPGFGEKLFF. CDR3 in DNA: TGTGCCAGCAGCTTGGGAGCTCCAGGGTTTGGCGAAAAACTGTTTTTT.

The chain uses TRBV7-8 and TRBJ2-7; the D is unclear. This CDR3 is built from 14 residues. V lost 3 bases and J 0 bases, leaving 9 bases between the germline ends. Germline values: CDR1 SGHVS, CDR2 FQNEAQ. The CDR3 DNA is TGTGCCAGCAGCTTGGGTCCACGCTCCTACGAGCAGTACTTC. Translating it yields CASSLGPRSYEQYF.

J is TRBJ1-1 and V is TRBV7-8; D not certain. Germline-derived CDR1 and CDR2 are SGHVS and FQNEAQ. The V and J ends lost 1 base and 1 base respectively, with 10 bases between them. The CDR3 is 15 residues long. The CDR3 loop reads CASSLGGRPNTEAFF. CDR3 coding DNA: TGTGCCAGCAGCTTAGGGGGTAGGCCGAACACTGAAGCTTTCTTT.